The sequence of this T cell receptor beta chain was determined in a study (dated by TCRdb to 2012 to 2014). The CDR3, from cysteine to phenylalanine, totals 11 residues. Only CDR3 DNA remains: 33 bases, in frame from the first base. From a lookup of the germline V gene, CDR1 and CDR2 are SQVTM and ANQGSEA. The V and J ends are trimmed by 4 bases and 4 bases, leaving 7 bases between them. This clonotype counts as large (0.1 to 1%). Its binding antigen is unknown. Base qualities are not recorded, but no much larger clone differs from it by a single base. TCRdb shows the sequencer as Illumina Genome Analyzer IIx. The raw public data were reprocessed by TCRdb itself: fastp quality trimming at Q25, MiXCR clonotype calling, in-frame beta chains only. Every entry covers one CDR3 protein and lists the most common genes and DNA from its rows. The sample yields roughly 7,100 distinct CDR3 sequences; under 35% were counted once. The top ten hold roughly a fifth of the sample.

The sample consisted of blood. The TCR comes from a human donor. The rearrangement combines TRBV29-1 with TRBJ1-1; the D gene assignment is ambiguous. The nucleotide sequence reads as follows: TGCAGCGTTGTGAGGGCCACTGAAGCTTTCTTT. Protein translation: CSVVRATEAFF.